The 3 T cell receptor beta chains below were found in one sample sequenced in a study of T-cell reconstitution after alpha-beta-depleted transplantation in children. Unique molecular identifiers were used in preparing the TCRbeta library. TCRdb re-called the PCR reads with MiXCR, one entry per CDR3 protein. The sample includes some 100,000 distinct CDR3 sequences, 20% to 25% of them seen just once. Sequenced material: PBMCs, taken before TCRalphabeta/CD19-depleted stem cell transplant. Receptors originate from a boy between 2 and 10 years old with acute lymphoblastic leukemia, due to receive a stem cell transplant.

This chain joins TRBV28 and TRBJ2-5; TRBD2 aligns across 7 bases. The V gene end was trimmed by 4 bases and the J gene end by 4 bases; junction bases not matched to a gene: 12. Looked up from germline, CDR1 is MDHEN and CDR2 is SYDVKM. The CDR3 loop spans 16 amino acids. CDR3 DNA sequence: TGTGCCAGCAGTTACAATCGACTAGCTAATCGAGAGACCCAGTACTTC. Its protein is CASSYNRLANRETQYF.

This rearrangement joins TRBV20-1 to TRBJ2-7; D is perhaps TRBD1 (5 bases). V shed 0 bases and J shed 0 bases, with 9 bases lying between them. Germline V gives CDR1 DFQATT, CDR2 SNEGSKA (reference sequence). CDR3 length: 14 residues. CDR3 in DNA: TGCAGTGCTAGAGATCGCGACAGCTCCTACGAGCAGTACTTC. Protein: CSARDRDSSYEQYF.

The chain carries TRBV6-2 or TRBV6-3 and TRBJ2-1, with TRBD2 identical over 9 bases. The germline V gene has CDR1 MNHEY and CDR2 SVGEGT. The CDR3 loop spans 14 amino acids. Trimming took 0 bases from V and 15 from J; bases not matched to a gene: 9. This CDR3 is CASSYSAGGPMGFF. CDR3 nucleotide sequence: TGTGCCAGCAGTTACTCGGCGGGAGGGCCGATGGGGTTCTTC.